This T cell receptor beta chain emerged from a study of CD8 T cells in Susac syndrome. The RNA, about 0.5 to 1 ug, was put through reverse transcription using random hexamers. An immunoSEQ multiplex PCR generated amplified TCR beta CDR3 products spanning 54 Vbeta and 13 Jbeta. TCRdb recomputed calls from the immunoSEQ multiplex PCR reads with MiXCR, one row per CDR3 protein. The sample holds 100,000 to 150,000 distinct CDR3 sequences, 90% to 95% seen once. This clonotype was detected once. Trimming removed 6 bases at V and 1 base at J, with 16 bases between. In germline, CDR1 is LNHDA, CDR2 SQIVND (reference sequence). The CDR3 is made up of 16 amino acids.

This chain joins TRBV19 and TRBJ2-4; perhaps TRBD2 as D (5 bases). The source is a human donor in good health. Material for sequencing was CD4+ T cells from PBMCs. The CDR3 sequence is CASSREDATAKNIQYF. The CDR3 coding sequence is TGTGCCAGTAGCCGGGAAGATGCTACGGCCAAAAACATTCAGTACTTC.